The entry below describes one TCR beta chain. It has no known antigen specificity. Qualities for individual bases were not recorded, and no much larger clone is one base off. These data come from a study of human T cells and chemical hapten exposure (dated by TCRdb to the early 2020s). Background on the whole study: For sensitization, 2% DPC in acetone was applied to a 2 cm by 2 cm area of upper inner arm skin. Blood was sampled from patients pre-sensitization (week 0) and at 2, 6 and about 24 weeks after DPC sensitization. Patch testing on the upper back used Finn chambers containing 0.01% DPC, with scoring done after 6 days according to International Contact Dermatitis Research Group standards. Libraries were pooled for sequencing, and per-sample TCR yields varied mainly because of small differences in library volumes within the pool. Weekly therapeutic DPC doses were additionally applied to the scalp of patients throughout the approximately 24-week study period. Alopecia areata with under or over 50% scalp involvement, alopecia totalis and alopecia universalis were represented in the patient cohort, which was mostly female. Around 30 alopecia patients provided blood for TCR sequencing at one to four time points (pre-sensitization, 2, 6 and 24 weeks). The study tracked peripheral blood TCR repertoire changes in vivo during primary and secondary sensitization to the hapten diphenylcyclopropenone (DPC) in alopecia patients. The study at large found these results: Because every patient had alopecia, a presumed autoimmune disease, the patients' immune response might differ from that of healthy individuals. Expanded TCRs formed significantly more large CDR3 similarity clusters than pre-sensitization or healthy control sets, consistent with antigen-driven responses. Repeated subsampling changed both the strength of the expansion versus patch-test correlation and the threshold at which the correlation became significant. DPC sensitization did not change how many TCRs were above 1 in 1000 frequency, and no evidence was found of alterations in global repertoire structure. Patch test score correlated positively with the number of PT1 expanded TCRs, reaching significance at thresholds 8, 16 and 32 but not at 4.

The CDR3 has 15 amino acids, counting the end cysteine and valine. Only the CDR3 DNA stays, 45 bases, in frame from base 1. CDR1 MDHEN and CDR2 SYDVKM were looked up in the germline V gene. After removal of 2 bases from V and 2 bases from J, the junction retains 2 bases not matched to a gene. Read against the paper, the sample's time point label means: patch test 1, 2 weeks after DPC sensitization. This sample's treatment or condition label indicates: therapeutic diphenylcyclopropenone sensitization with weekly scalp DPC. At each patch-test visit, blood was drawn before the patch test was applied. Patients were considered eligible if aged 18 to 70, diagnosed with alopecia and deemed suitable for DPC therapy, and patients were excluded if pregnant. Unfractionated whole blood was collected in Tempus Blood RNA tubes, and total RNA was extracted from that blood. Receptor amplification or capture employed RACE. The sequencing machine was a NextSeq 500. During library preparation, unique molecular identifiers were attached to individual cDNA molecules so that TCRs could be counted in a quantitative, reproducible way. For every blood RNA sample, sequencing covered both the TCR alpha and TCR beta chains. The paper's data handling went like this. A median of approximately 100,000 TCRs per sample was observed, with a range of roughly 23,224 to 750,000. V, J and CDR3 annotation of the TCR reads was performed with the Decombinator software suite. Every sample was subsampled to the same number of TCRs (28,000) for the PS versus PT1 abundance plots. TCRs were defined as expanded if absent before sensitization and observed at least eight times at the 2-week time point. TCRdb redid the processing of the public reads, applying fastp at Q25 and MiXCR, and retained in-frame beta chains. Identical CDR3 proteins give one entry, which carries the most common genes and DNA. None of the V and J calls come from the authors' own analysis; TCRdb made them. Here the sample has roughly 14,000 distinct CDR3 sequences; around 17% occur a single time. Of the sample, 5.5% to 8% falls within the top ten clones.

The sequence links TRBV28 to TRBJ2-7; 11 middle bases align to TRBD2. The sequenced sample was whole blood, obtained in connection with sensitization to the hapten diphenylcyclopropenone (DPC). The source of this sequence is a woman younger than 45 with alopecia areata. Some clones in this sample may be carry-over from other donors' samples. The CDR3 protein sequence reads: CASSLSSGRAYEQYV. Read as DNA, the sequence is TGTGCCAGCAGTTTAAGTAGCGGGAGGGCCTACGAGCAGTACGTC.